These 24 T cell receptor beta chains were sequenced from one sample in a study of T cell responses to AZD1222 COVID-19 vaccine. Profiled with immunoSEQ multiplex PCR; TCRdb holds only in-frame clones, not every one. Found here are tens of thousands of clones, 75% to 90% of them singletons; the top ten hold approximately 19%. The sample in question was peripheral blood, obtained on day 0 of MenACWY control vaccination. These receptors were obtained from an adult in good health.

The table lists this clone with a few counts. The chain has TRBV5-1 and TRBJ2-7; 8 nucleotides agree with TRBD1. V was pared by 7 bases and J by 2 bases, with 11 bases of the junction left unmatched. Germline V gene data show CDR1 as SGHRS and CDR2 as YFSETQ. The CDR3 extends over 15 amino acids. The CDR3 DNA follows: TGCGCCAGCTCGGACCAGACAGGGGCTACCTACGAGCAGTACTTC. Translating it yields CASSDQTGATYEQYF.

This sequence joins TRBV5-1 and TRBJ1-1; weak D call: TRBD1 (5 bases). The CDR3 loop spans 16 amino acids. Trimming pared 0 bases from V and 2 bases from J, leaving 14 bases between. Germline V gene lookup returns CDR1 SGHRS and CDR2 YFSETQ. CDR3 residues: CASSLGVGRANTEAFF. The CDR3 DNA reads TGCGCCAGCAGCTTGGGGGTAGGCAGGGCTAACACTGAAGCTTTCTTT.

This chain joins TRBV3-1 (or the pseudogene TRBV3-2) and TRBJ2-5; unclear D gene. Germline-derived CDR1 and CDR2 are LGHDT and YNNKEL (reference sequence). Trimming took 1 base from V and 5 from J, leaving 8 bases between them. The CDR3 runs 13 residues. The CDR3 nucleotides are TGTGCCAGCAGCCAAGGGACCTGGGAGACCCAGTACTTC. Translating gives CASSQGTWETQYF.

The chain combines TRBV19 with TRBJ2-2, with 11 bases matching TRBD2. Per the germline V gene, CDR1 is LNHDA and CDR2 is SQIVND (reference sequence). Germline trimming cut 9 bases from V and 4 bases from J; bases unmatched to any gene: 10. The CDR3 loop spans 16 amino acids. CDR3 region: CASTGLAGGSTGELFF. CDR3 bases: TGTGCCAGCACAGGGCTAGCGGGAGGATCCACCGGGGAGCTGTTTTTT.

The J gene is TRBJ1-1, the V gene TRBV18; the D is unclear. V was shortened by 1 base and J by 3 bases, with 6 bases between the two germline ends. Germline lookup yields CDR1 KGHSH and CDR2 LQKENI. This CDR3 is 13 amino acids long. DNA for the CDR3: TGTGCCAGCTCACCACAACAAGACACTGAAGCTTTCTTT. Translating it yields CASSPQQDTEAFF.

CDR3 in amino acids: CASSYGQLSTNEKLFF. In DNA, the CDR3 is TGTGCCAGCAGTTACGGTCAACTTTCAACTAATGAAAAACTGTTTTTT. V and J are TRBV6-5 and TRBJ1-4; D is undetermined. Germline lookup yields CDR1 MNHEY and CDR2 SVGAGI. The length of the CDR3 is 16 residues. The V gene lost 2 bases and the J gene lost 0 bases, with 10 bases spanning the gap.

This clone was seen only a few times. The chain recombines TRBV7-2 with TRBJ1-2; maybe TRBD1 (5 bases). CDR1 is SGHTA, CDR2 FQGNSA, per germline. This CDR3 region has 13 residues. V lost 5 bases and J 1 base, leaving 8 bases between the germline ends. The CDR3 DNA reads TGTGCCAGCAGCCAACAGGTTAACTATGGCTACACCTTC. As protein: CASSQQVNYGYTF.

The rearrangement links TRBV5-6 to TRBJ2-7; the match to TRBD2 covers 11 bases. CDR3 size: 16 residues. J was trimmed by 6 bases and V by 4 bases; bases with no gene match: 12. Germline values: CDR1 SGHDT, CDR2 YYEEEE. The CDR3 coding sequence is TGTGCCAGCAGCCCGAGACTAGCGGGAAGCTCCGGCGAGCAGTACTTC. Encoded protein: CASSPRLAGSSGEQYF.

This chain uses TRBV27 with TRBJ1-6, with D possibly matching TRBD1 (6 bases). The CDR3 is 15 residues long. Germline CDR1 is MNHEY and CDR2 is SMNVEV (reference sequence). V lost 5 bases and J lost 3, with 11 bases in between. Written as DNA, the CDR3 is TGTGCCAGCAGTGCGCGGACAGACTATAATTCACCCCTCCACTTT. Translation gives CASSARTDYNSPLHF.

The CDR3 DNA follows: TGTGCCTGGAGTGGCACCTCTCTCACAGATACGCAGTATTTT. It specifies CAWSGTSLTDTQYF. This chain links TRBV30 with TRBJ2-3; D not certain. V gave up 1 base and J gave up 2 bases, with 10 bases separating them. CDR1 GTSNPN and CDR2 SVGIG come from the germline V gene (reference sequence). The CDR3 loop spans 14 amino acids.

The chain has TRBV5-1 and TRBJ2-5, with TRBD1 matching 7 bases. The germline V gene encodes CDR1 SGHRS and CDR2 YFSETQ. CDR3 length equals 16 residues. J was trimmed by 5 bases and V by 2 bases; bases with no gene match: 12. The CDR3 here is CASSFPLGTAGETQYF. CDR3 bases: TGCGCCAGCAGCTTCCCCCTCGGGACAGCTGGGGAGACCCAGTACTTC.

V usage is TRBV5-5 and J usage is TRBJ1-2; 7 nucleotides align to TRBD1. Unmatched junction bases numbered 13, after V lost 4 bases and J lost 7 bases. In germline, CDR1 is SGHKS, CDR2 YYEKEE (reference sequence). The CDR3 loop spans 15 amino acids. This chain's CDR3 is CASSPRDSNIRGYTF. The DNA for the CDR3 is TGTGCCAGCAGCCCCCGGGACAGCAATATCCGTGGCTACACCTTC.

This clone has just a few counts. The chain combines TRBV5-4 with TRBJ2-7; 10 positions match TRBD2. The CDR3 loop spans 15 amino acids. The germline CDR1 and CDR2 sequences are SGHNT and YYREEE (reference sequence). V lost 2 bases, J lost 4 bases, and 6 bases stayed unmatched. This CDR3 reads CASSFFQREGYEQYF. The DNA for the CDR3 is TGTGCCAGCAGCTTCTTCCAGCGGGAGGGGTACGAGCAGTACTTC.

This chain connects TRBV5-1 to TRBJ2-5; D possibly corresponds to TRBD2 (6 bases). The CDR3 contains 15 residues. Trimming cost V 4 bases and J 1 base, with 14 bases left between them. CDR1 SGHRS and CDR2 YFSETQ come from the germline V gene. CDR3 sequence (DNA): TGCGCCAGCAGCGCCAATCACGGGGGCCAAGAGACCCAGTACTTC. Its translation is CASSANHGGQETQYF.

J is TRBJ2-7 and V is TRBV15, with no clear D. Germline CDR1 and CDR2: LNHNV and YYDKDF (reference sequence). The CDR3 runs to 15 residues. The V and J ends lost 0 bases and 2 bases respectively, with 11 bases between them. CDR3 bases: TGTGCCACCAGCAGAGATCTAGGCCAGCCCTACGAGCAGTACTTC. Amino acids: CATSRDLGQPYEQYF. Based on the CDR3 plus reference TRBV15 and TRBJ2-7, the full variable domain is DAMVIQNPRYQVTQFGKPVTLSCSQTLNHNVMYWYQQKSSQAPKLLFHYYDKDFNNEADTPDNFQSRRPNTSFCFLDIRSPGLGDTAMYLCATSRDLGQPYEQYFGPGTRLTVT.

The chain has TRBV28 and TRBJ2-1; D gene ambiguous. This CDR3 comprises 15 residues. Germline V gene lookup returns CDR1 MDHEN and CDR2 SYDVKM. Trimming left V 7 bases short and J 2 bases short, with 15 bases between. CDR3 DNA: TGTGCCAGCAATCCAGTCCAGGAAACCTACAATGAGCAGTTCTTC. Amino acid sequence: CASNPVQETYNEQFF.

The chain uses TRBV5-1 and TRBJ2-7; a possible D gene is TRBD2 (7 bases). The CDR3 extends over 22 amino acids. Trimming cost V 5 bases and J 2 bases, with 38 bases left between them. Germline CDR1 and CDR2: SGHRS and YFSETQ. CDR3 amino acids: CASRQDIQRLYAAGDITYEQYF. The CDR3 region has the DNA TGCGCCAGCAGGCAGGACATTCAGAGGTTATATGCGGCGGGGGACATAACCTACGAGCAGTACTTC.

The V call is TRBV5-1, the J call TRBJ2-7; 9 nucleotides agree with TRBD2. The CDR3 has 17 amino acids. V shed 4 bases, J shed 2 bases, and the junction held 13 bases outside the gene matches. The germline V gene has CDR1 SGHRS and CDR2 YFSETQ. In DNA form, the CDR3 reads TGCGCCAGCAGCCCTAACGGAGGTAGCGGGAGAACCTACGAGCAGTACTTC. This gives the protein CASSPNGGSGRTYEQYF.

This chain connects TRBV5-1 to TRBJ2-7; possibly TRBD1 for D (5 bases). The CDR3 is 14 amino acids. Per the germline V gene, CDR1 is SGHRS and CDR2 is YFSETQ. V was shortened by 0 bases and J by 0 bases, with 7 bases between the two germline ends. The CDR3 DNA is TGCGCCAGCAGCTTGGTACAGGCCTCCTACGAGCAGTACTTC. It encodes CASSLVQASYEQYF.

The genes are TRBV15 and TRBJ1-5; TRBD1 aligns across 7 bases. Unmatched junction bases numbered 9, after V lost 0 bases and J lost 1 base. This CDR3 comprises 18 residues. Germline V gene data show CDR1 as LNHNV and CDR2 as YYDKDF (reference sequence). In DNA, the CDR3 is TGTGCCACCAGCAGAGACTCGAACACAGGGGACAGCAATCAGCCCCAGCATTTT. This gives the protein CATSRDSNTGDSNQPQHF. The full variable domain, completed using reference TRBV15 and TRBJ1-5, is DAMVIQNPRYQVTQFGKPVTLSCSQTLNHNVMYWYQQKSSQAPKLLFHYYDKDFNNEADTPDNFQSRRPNTSFCFLDIRSPGLGDTAMYLCATSRDSNTGDSNQPQHFGDGTRLSIL.

The chain recombines TRBV5-1 with TRBJ1-2; the D is unclear. CDR3 length: 14 amino acids. Per germline, CDR1 SGHRS and CDR2 YFSETQ. Trimming took off 4 bases at V and 4 bases at J, with 14 bases between the two ends. CDR3 coding DNA: TGCGCCAGCAGCCTGGAGGTGGGAACCTATGGCTACACCTTC. Translation: CASSLEVGTYGYTF. Full variable domain (outside the CDR3, taken from reference TRBV5-1 and TRBJ1-2): KAGVTQTPRYLIKTRGQQVTLSCSPISGHRSVSWYQQTPGQGLQFLFEYFSETQRNKGNFPGRFSGRQFSNSRSEMNVSTLELGDSALYLCASSLEVGTYGYTFGSGTRLTVV.

This clone has more than one count but fewer than ten. This rearrangement joins TRBV27 to TRBJ2-1; 7 bases line up with TRBD2. V was clipped by 0 bases and J by 5 bases; unmatched bases: 10. The CDR3 length is 17 residues. The germline CDR1 and CDR2 sequences are MNHEY and SMNVEV (reference sequence). This CDR3 reads CASSLSISVSGNNEQFF. For the CDR3, the DNA is TGTGCCAGCAGTTTATCGATATCCGTAAGCGGGAACAATGAGCAGTTCTTC.

The genes are TRBV19 and TRBJ2-3, with TRBD2 matching 9 bases. The CDR3 loop spans 14 amino acids. Trimming took 8 bases from V and 6 from J; bases not matched to a gene: 9. CDR1 is LNHDA, CDR2 SQIVND, per germline (reference sequence). In DNA form, the CDR3 reads TGTGCCAGTGGACTCGGACTAGCGACCGATACGCAGTATTTT. It translates to CASGLGLATDTQYF.

J is TRBJ2-2 and V is TRBV3-1 (or the pseudogene TRBV3-2); 7 bases map to TRBD2. J lost 8 bases, V lost 4 bases, and 4 bases had no gene match. The CDR3 length is 13 residues. Germline CDR1 LGHDT, CDR2 YNNKEL (reference sequence). CDR3 amino acids: CASSLVLAGELFF. The DNA of the CDR3 is TGTGCCAGCAGCCTTGTACTAGCGGGGGAGCTGTTTTTT.